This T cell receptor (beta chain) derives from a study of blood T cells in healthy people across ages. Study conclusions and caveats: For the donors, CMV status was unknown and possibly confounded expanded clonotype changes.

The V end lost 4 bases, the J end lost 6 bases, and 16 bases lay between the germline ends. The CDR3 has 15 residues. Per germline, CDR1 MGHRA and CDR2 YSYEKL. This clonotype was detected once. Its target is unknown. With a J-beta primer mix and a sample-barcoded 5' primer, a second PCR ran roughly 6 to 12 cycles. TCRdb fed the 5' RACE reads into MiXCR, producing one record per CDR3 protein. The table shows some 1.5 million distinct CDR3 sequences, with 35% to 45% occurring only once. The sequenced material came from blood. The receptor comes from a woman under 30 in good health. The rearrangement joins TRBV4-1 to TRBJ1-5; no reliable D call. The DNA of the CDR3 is TGCGCCAGCAGCCCCAATTTGCAGGAGCGTCAGCCCCAGCATTTT. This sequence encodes CASSPNLQERQPQHF.